This T cell receptor beta chain was sequenced during a study of early T cells in non-severe SARS-CoV-2 infection. TCRdb reprocessed the 5' RACE reads via MiXCR and lists one record per CDR3 protein. The sample contains approximately 110,000 distinct CDR3 sequences, more than 12% of which appear only once. Germline V gene data show CDR1 as KGHSH and CDR2 as LQKENI. This CDR3 is built from 13 residues. Trimming cost V 5 bases and J 3 bases, with 10 bases left between them. J is TRBJ1-1 and V is TRBV18; tentative D call: TRBD1 (5 bases). Sequencing was performed on whole blood. The TCR originated in an adult who was a healthcare worker with PCR-confirmed SARS-CoV-2 infection or an uninfected control (not recorded which). The CDR3 loop reads CASSKQGDTEAFF. The DNA of the CDR3 is TGTGCCAGCTCAAAGCAGGGCGACACTGAAGCTTTCTTT.